This passage covers 3 T cell receptor beta chains from one sample sequenced in a study of blood T cell repertoires in COVID-19. The table came from immunoSEQ multiplex PCR; TCRdb's copy has only in-frame clones and leaves some out. The table records 120,000 to 150,000 clones, approximately 87% of them present only once. The sequencing sample was made of peripheral blood. These receptors were collected from a man over 45 who had recovered from COVID-19.

This clone occurred once. The rearrangement joins TRBV4-2 to TRBJ1-5; no reliable D call. The CDR3 covers 16 residues. CDR1 and CDR2 (germline): LGHNA, YNFKEQ. The germline V and J ends were trimmed by 0 bases and 3 bases, with 12 bases remaining between them. CDR3: CASSQDLRRSNQPQHF. The DNA of the CDR3 is TGTGCCAGCAGCCAAGATTTAAGGAGATCCAATCAGCCCCAGCATTTT.

The J gene is TRBJ2-5, the V gene TRBV5-1; 8 bases fit TRBD2. Trimming cost V 7 bases and J 0 bases; bases outside gene matches: 2. The germline V gene encodes CDR1 SGHRS and CDR2 YFSETQ. The CDR3 contains 13 residues. This CDR3 is CASRGGYQETQYF. The CDR3 DNA reads TGCGCCAGCCGCGGGGGGTACCAAGAGACCCAGTACTTC.

The J gene is TRBJ2-5, the V gene TRBV10-3, with TRBD2 matching over 14 bases. J was trimmed by 2 bases and V by 6 bases; bases with no gene match: 2. The CDR3 runs to 15 residues. The V gene's germline CDR1 is ENHRY and CDR2 SYGVKD. CDR3 DNA sequence: TGTGCCATCAGCGGGACTAGCGGGGGTCAAGAGACCCAGTACTTC. Protein product: CAISGTSGGQETQYF.